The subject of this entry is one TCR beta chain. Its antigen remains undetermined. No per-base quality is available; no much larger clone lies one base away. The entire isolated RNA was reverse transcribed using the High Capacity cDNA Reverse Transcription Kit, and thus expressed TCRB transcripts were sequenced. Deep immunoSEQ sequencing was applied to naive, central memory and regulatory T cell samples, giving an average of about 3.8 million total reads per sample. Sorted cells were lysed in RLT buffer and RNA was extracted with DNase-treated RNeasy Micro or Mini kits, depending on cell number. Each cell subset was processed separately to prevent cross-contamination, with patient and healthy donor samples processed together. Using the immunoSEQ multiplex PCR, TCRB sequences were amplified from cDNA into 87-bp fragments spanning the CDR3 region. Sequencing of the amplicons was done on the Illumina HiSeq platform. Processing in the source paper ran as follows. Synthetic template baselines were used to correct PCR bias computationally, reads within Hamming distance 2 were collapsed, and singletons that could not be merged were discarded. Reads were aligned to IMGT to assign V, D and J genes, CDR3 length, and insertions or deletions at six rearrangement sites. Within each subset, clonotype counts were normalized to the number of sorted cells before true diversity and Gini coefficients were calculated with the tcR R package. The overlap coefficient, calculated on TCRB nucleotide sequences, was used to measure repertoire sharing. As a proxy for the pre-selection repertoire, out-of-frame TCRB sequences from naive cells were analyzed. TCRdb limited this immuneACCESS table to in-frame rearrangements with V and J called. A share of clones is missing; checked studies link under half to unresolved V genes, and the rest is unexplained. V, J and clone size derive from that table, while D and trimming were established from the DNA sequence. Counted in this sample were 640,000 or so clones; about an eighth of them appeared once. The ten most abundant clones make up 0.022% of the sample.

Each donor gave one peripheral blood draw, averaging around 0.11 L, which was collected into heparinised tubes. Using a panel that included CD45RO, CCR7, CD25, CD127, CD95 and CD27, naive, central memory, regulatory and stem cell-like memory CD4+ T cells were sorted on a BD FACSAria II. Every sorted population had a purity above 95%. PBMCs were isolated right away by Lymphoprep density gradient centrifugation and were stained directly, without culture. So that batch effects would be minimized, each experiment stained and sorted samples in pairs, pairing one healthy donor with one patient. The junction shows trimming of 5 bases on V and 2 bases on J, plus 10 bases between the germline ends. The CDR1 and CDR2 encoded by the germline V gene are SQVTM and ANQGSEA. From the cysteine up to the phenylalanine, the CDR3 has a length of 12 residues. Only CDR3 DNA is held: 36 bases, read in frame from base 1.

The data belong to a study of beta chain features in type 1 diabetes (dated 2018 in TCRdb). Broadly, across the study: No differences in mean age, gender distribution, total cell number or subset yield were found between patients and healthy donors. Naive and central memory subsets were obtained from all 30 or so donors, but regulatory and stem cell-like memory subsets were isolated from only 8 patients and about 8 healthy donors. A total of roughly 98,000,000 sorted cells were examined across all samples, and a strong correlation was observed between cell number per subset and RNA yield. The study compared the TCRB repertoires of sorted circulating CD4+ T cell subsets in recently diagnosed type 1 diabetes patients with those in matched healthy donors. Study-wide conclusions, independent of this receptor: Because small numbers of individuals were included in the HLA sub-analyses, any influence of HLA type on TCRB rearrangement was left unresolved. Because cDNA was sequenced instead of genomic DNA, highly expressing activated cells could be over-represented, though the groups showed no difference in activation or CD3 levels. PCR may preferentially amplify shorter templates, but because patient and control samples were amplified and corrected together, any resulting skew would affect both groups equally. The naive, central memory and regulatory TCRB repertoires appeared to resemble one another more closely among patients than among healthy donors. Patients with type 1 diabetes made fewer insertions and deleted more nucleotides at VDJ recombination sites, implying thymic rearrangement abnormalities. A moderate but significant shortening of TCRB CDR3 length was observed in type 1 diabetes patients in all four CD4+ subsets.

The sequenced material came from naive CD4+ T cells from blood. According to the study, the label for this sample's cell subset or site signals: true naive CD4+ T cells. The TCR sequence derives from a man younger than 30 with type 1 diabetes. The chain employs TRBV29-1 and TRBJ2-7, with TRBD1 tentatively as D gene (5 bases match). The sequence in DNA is TGCAGCGTTTGGGGCCGAGCCTACGAGCAGTACTTC. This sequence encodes CSVWGRAYEQYF.